The T cell receptor beta chain under discussion was sequenced for a study of identical twins. All of the donors were Caucasians in good health. The CDR3 totals 16 residues. V lost 2 bases to trimming and J lost 7 bases; unmatched junction nucleotides: 8. The germline CDR1 and CDR2 sequences are LGHDT and YNNKEL (reference sequence). This clonotype was detected a few times. The antigen is unknown. Carrying unique molecular identifiers, the cDNA also gained a universal primer site through template switching. TCRdb used MiXCR to reprocess the 5' RACE reads, holding one entry per CDR3 protein. The repertoire holds 640,000 or so distinct CDR3 sequences, with over 5% as singletons. Study-level results: Low generation-probability sequences were in excess among twin-shared out-of-frame alpha sequences. With beta out-of-frame sequences, excess sharing by twins was weaker.

This sequence was found in a young man in good health. The chain is built from TRBV3-1 and TRBJ2-1; 10 positions match TRBD2. Material: naive T cells sorted from blood. This CDR3 is CASSQPRLAGGNEQFF. The CDR3 DNA follows: TGTGCCAGCAGCCAACCTCGACTAGCGGGTGGGAATGAGCAGTTCTTC.